A single sample gave rise to the 11 T cell receptor beta chains below, sequenced in a study of cytomegalovirus exposure and HLA in healthy donors. The PCR had 60 Vbeta and 13 Jbeta primers. Data came from immunoSEQ multiplex PCR; TCRdb stores just in-frame clones and leaves some out. This sample yields some 200,000 clones, of which over 65% are seen a single time; about 2.4% belongs to the top ten. Sequencing used PBMCs. The receptors shown here come from a woman between 45 and 65 years old in good health and CMV-seropositive.

The chain has TRBV6-1 and TRBJ1-6; D is perhaps TRBD1 (5 bases). With 3 bases removed from V and 11 bases from J, the gap between germline ends came to 20 bases. The CDR3 sequence is 16 residues long. From germline, CDR1 is MNHNS and CDR2 SASEGT. The chain's CDR3 is CASSEPRWGEGTPLHF. Written as DNA, the CDR3 is TGTGCCAGCAGTGAGCCTAGGTGGGGGGAAGGAACACCCCTCCACTTT.

The V and J genes are TRBV27 and TRBJ2-5; 9 bases match TRBD1. The assigned J gene may be wrong: the sequence end matches TRBJ2-7 better. The CDR3 is 15 residues long. Germline V gene data show CDR1 as MNHEY and CDR2 as SMNVEV (reference sequence). The CDR3 loop reads CASRSTGTGKYEQYF. The DNA for the CDR3 is TGTGCCAGCAGAAGTACCGGGACAGGGAAGTACGAGCAGTACTTC.

This clone was observed a handful of times. The V call is TRBV5-4, the J call TRBJ2-7; 8 nucleotides agree with TRBD1. The CDR3 loop spans 15 amino acids. V was clipped by 3 bases and J by 3 bases; unmatched bases: 8. Germline CDR1 and CDR2: SGHNT and YYREEE (reference sequence). The CDR3 DNA sequence: TGTGCCAGCAGCTCGAGAGGGACAGGCGGCTACGAGCAGTACTTC. Amino acids: CASSSRGTGGYEQYF.

The CDR3 DNA reads as TGTGCCAGCGCCCTCGACAGCGTAACAGAGACCCAGTACTTC. Translating gives CASALDSVTETQYF. The genes are TRBV6-5 and TRBJ2-5, with D perhaps matching TRBD1 (5 bases). V lost 8 bases to trimming and J lost 4 bases, with 17 bases between them. The CDR3 spans 14 residues. Germline V lookup: CDR1 MNHEY, CDR2 SVGAGI.

The rearrangement joins TRBV15 to TRBJ2-7; 7 nucleotides line up with TRBD1. The CDR3 runs 15 residues. V lost 3 bases to trimming and J lost 3 bases; unmatched junction nucleotides: 8. CDR1 is LNHNV, CDR2 YYDKDF, per germline (reference sequence). The CDR3, as DNA: TGTGCCACCAGCAGGGGGAGACAGGGTTTCTACGAGCAGTACTTC. Translation gives CATSRGRQGFYEQYF.

V usage is TRBV6-4 and J usage is TRBJ1-4, with D maybe TRBD1 (6 bases). Germline V gene data show CDR1 as MRHNA and CDR2 as SNTAGT. The V end lost 8 bases, the J end lost 7 bases, and 14 bases lay between the germline ends. This CDR3 spans 13 amino acids. Here the CDR3 reads CASGDTRGEKLFF. DNA of the CDR3: TGTGCCAGCGGGGACACCCGCGGTGAAAAACTGTTTTTT.

The V gene is TRBV4-1, the J gene TRBJ2-3; 7 nucleotides align to TRBD2. Germline CDR1 is MGHRA and CDR2 is YSYEKL. Trimming cost V 0 bases and J 2 bases; bases outside gene matches: 8. The CDR3 is 17 residues long. CDR3 nucleotide sequence: TGCGCCAGCAGCCAAGATCCCGGGAGCGGGGTCACAGATACGCAGTATTTT. Protein: CASSQDPGSGVTDTQYF.

The chain uses TRBV19 and TRBJ1-2; D is possibly TRBD1 (6 bases). CDR1 is LNHDA and CDR2 is SQIVND in the germline V gene (reference sequence). Deletions cut 4 bases from V and 5 bases from J, with 11 bases between. The CDR3 has 13 amino acids. The CDR3: CASSTRTDYGYTF. The CDR3 region has the DNA TGTGCCAGTAGTACCCGGACAGATTATGGCTACACCTTC.

The chain's CDR3 is CASKEGARVNYGYTF. CDR3 nucleotides: TGCGCCAGCAAGGAGGGGGCGCGGGTTAACTATGGCTACACCTTC. The chain couples TRBV5-1 to TRBJ1-2; the match to TRBD1 covers 7 bases. The CDR3 is 15 residues long. Germline CDR1 SGHRS, CDR2 YFSETQ. Trimming removed 6 bases from V and 1 base from J; junction bases left unmatched: 9.

The rearrangement uses TRBV5-1 and TRBJ2-3, with a weak D call TRBD1 (6 bases). The CDR3 extends over 13 amino acids. Germline V lookup: CDR1 SGHRS, CDR2 YFSETQ. Deletions cut 6 bases from V and 4 bases from J, with 12 bases between. The CDR3 loop is CASTVGAPDTQYF. CDR3 nucleotide sequence: TGCGCCAGCACGGTGGGGGCCCCAGATACGCAGTATTTT.

The V call is TRBV28, the J call TRBJ2-1; 9 nucleotides align to TRBD1. The junction had 7 bases not matched to a gene; V was cut back by 6 bases and J by 1 base. The length of the CDR3 is 16 residues. From germline, CDR1 is MDHEN and CDR2 SYDVKM. The CDR3 reads CASRSGGQGSYNEQFF. DNA for the CDR3: TGTGCCAGCAGATCGGGCGGACAGGGGTCCTACAATGAGCAGTTCTTC.